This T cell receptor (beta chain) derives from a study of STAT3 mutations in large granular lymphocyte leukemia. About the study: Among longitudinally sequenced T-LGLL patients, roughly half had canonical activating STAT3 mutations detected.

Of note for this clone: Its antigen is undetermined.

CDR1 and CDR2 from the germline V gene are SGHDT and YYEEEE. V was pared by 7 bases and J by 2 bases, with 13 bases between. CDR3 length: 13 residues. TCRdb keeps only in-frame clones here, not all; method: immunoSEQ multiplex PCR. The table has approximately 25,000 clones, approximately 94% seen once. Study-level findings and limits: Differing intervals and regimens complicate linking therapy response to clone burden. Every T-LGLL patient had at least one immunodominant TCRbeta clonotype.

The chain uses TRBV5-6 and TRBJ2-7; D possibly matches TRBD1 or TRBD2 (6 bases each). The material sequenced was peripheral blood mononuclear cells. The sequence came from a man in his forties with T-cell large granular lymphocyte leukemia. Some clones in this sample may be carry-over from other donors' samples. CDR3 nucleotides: TGTGCCAGCGCCGAGGGGGGAGCCTACGAGCAGTACTTC. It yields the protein CASAEGGAYEQYF.